This T cell receptor beta chain is from a study of shared clonotypes between healthy human individuals. Study observations and caveats: Investigators collected only blood, and repertoires in tissues likely differ.

Libraries were prepared by immunoSEQ multiplex PCR; TCRdb keeps only in-frame clonotypes and omits some of them. This table has just over 2,000,000 clones, approximately 95% appearing once. Cells designated naive CD8 were CD45RO-negative and were positively selected for CCR7, with terminally differentiated effector memory CD45RA+ cells excluded. V lost 3 bases to trimming and J lost 0 bases, with 12 bases between them. The germline V gene encodes CDR1 SGHAT and CDR2 FQNNGV. The CDR3 sequence is 15 residues long. With regard to this clone: As yet, its antigen is unknown.

The chain couples TRBV11-2 to TRBJ2-7; D not resolved. This receptor was obtained from a young man in good health. The material sequenced was naive CD8+ T cells sorted from blood. CDR3 protein: CASSLGPASSYEQYF. CDR3 in DNA: TGTGCCAGCAGCTTGGGCCCTGCAAGCTCCTACGAGCAGTACTTC.